This is a list of T cell receptor beta chains from one sample in a study of blood T cell repertoires in COVID-19. Clones were sequenced by immunoSEQ multiplex PCR, and TCRdb holds only the in-frame ones, with some missing. Counted here are more than 95,000 clones, 88% occurring once; the ten biggest clones make up about 1.5%. The sample taken for sequencing was peripheral blood. These receptors were taken from a human donor in a cohort sampled during active COVID-19. CDR3s include the opening cysteine and the closing phenylalanine or tryptophan. Each record gives: CDR3 length, J gene, V gene, clone size, D gene, CDR3 DNA, CDR3 protein. A D gene is named only where the DNA matches it firmly. The size entry is marked missing in some rows and otherwise reads once, few, many or a size class.

length: 13; J: TRBJ1-2; V: TRBV6-5; size: -; D: -; DNA: TGTGCCAGCAGTTCGACAGGAGACTATGGCTACACCTTC; CDR3: CASSSTGDYGYTF
length: 18; J: TRBJ1-2; V: TRBV6-6; size: -; D: -; DNA: TGTGCCAGCAGCCGACCCGGACAGACCGATACCCCTAACTATGGCTACACCTTC; CDR3: CASSRPGQTDTPNYGYTF
length: 14; J: TRBJ2-3; V: TRBV9; size: -; D: -; DNA: TGTGCCAGCAGCGTAGGCGGGGTGGTAGATACGCAGTATTTT; CDR3: CASSVGGVVDTQYF
length: 19; J: TRBJ1-1; V: TRBV18; size: -; D: TRBD1; DNA: TGTGCCAGCTCCCCAGTCGGCGGAGACAGGGGACTAATTTCCCCTGAAGCTTTCTTT; CDR3: CASSPVGGDRGLISPEAFF
length: 14; J: TRBJ1-6; V: TRBV28; size: -; D: -; DNA: TGTGCCAGCAGTTGGGGGGGGGTCTATTCACCCCTCCACTTT; CDR3: CASSWGGVYSPLHF
length: 15; J: TRBJ1-2; V: TRBV6-5; size: once; D: TRBD1; DNA: TGTGCCAGCAGTTACTCAGGACAGGGGGCCGGTGGCTACACCTTC; CDR3: CASSYSGQGAGGYTF
length: 18; J: TRBJ2-6; V: TRBV5-1; size: -; D: TRBD1; DNA: TGCGCCAGCAGCTGGTGGGACAGGGGGCTCTCTGGGGCCAACGTCCTGACTTTC; CDR3: CASSWWDRGLSGANVLTF
length: 13; J: TRBJ1-1; V: TRBV2; size: -; D: -; DNA: TGTGCCAGTATCAGGGAAGGAGCCACTGAAGCTTTCTTT; CDR3: CASIREGATEAFF
length: 14; J: TRBJ1-1; V: TRBV29-1; size: -; D: TRBD1; DNA: TGCAGCGTTTCCTACGGGACAGGGGGAACTGAAGCTTTCTTT; CDR3: CSVSYGTGGTEAFF
length: 14; J: TRBJ1-5; V: TRBV6-5; size: -; D: -; DNA: TGTGCCAGCAGGGCGCGACAGCTCGGTCAGCCCCAGCATTTT; CDR3: CASRARQLGQPQHF
length: 17; J: TRBJ2-3; V: TRBV7-8; size: -; D: TRBD2; DNA: TGTGCCAGCAGCTTAGTTGTAGCGGGGGGGGCCAGAGATACGCAGTATTTT; CDR3: CASSLVVAGGARDTQYF
length: 14; J: TRBJ2-7; V: TRBV28; size: -; D: TRBD1; DNA: TGTGCCAGCAGATCAGACAGGGTTTTAGGCGAGCAGTACTTC; CDR3: CASRSDRVLGEQYF
length: 16; J: TRBJ2-7; V: TRBV18; size: -; D: TRBD2; DNA: TGTGCCAGCTCACCCGCGGGGGGCTCCCCATCCTACGAGCAGTACTTC; CDR3: CASSPAGGSPSYEQYF
length: 14; J: TRBJ2-7; V: TRBV19; size: -; D: -; DNA: TGTGCCAGTAGTATCTCGGTAGGGGCCTACGAGCAGTACTTC; CDR3: CASSISVGAYEQYF
length: 23; J: TRBJ2-1; V: TRBV21-1; size: -; D: -; DNA: TGTGCCAGCAGCAAACTATTCCGACCCGACGCCGTTCCGGGACTAGCCAGCTACAATGAGCAGTTCTTC; CDR3: CASSKLFRPDAVPGLASYNEQFF
length: 15; J: TRBJ1-2; V: TRBV19; size: -; D: -; DNA: TGTGCCAGTAGTATAGATGTATCGGACAGCAATGGCTACACCTTC; CDR3: CASSIDVSDSNGYTF
length: 15; J: TRBJ2-3; V: TRBV6-4; size: -; D: -; DNA: TGTGCCAGCAGTTCCCAGTCGGGGGGCACAGATACGCAGTATTTT; CDR3: CASSSQSGGTDTQYF
length: 13; J: TRBJ1-3; V: TRBV27; size: -; D: -; DNA: TGTGCCAGCAGTATGGGACTGAGAAACACCATATATTTT; CDR3: CASSMGLRNTIYF
length: 18; J: TRBJ1-4; V: TRBV2; size: few; D: TRBD1; DNA: TGTGCCAGCAGTGAATCCCCGGGACAGGGAGAGGGTAATGAAAAACTGTTTTTT; CDR3: CASSESPGQGEGNEKLFF
length: 15; J: TRBJ2-1; V: TRBV20-1; size: -; D: TRBD2; DNA: TGCAGTGCTAGTTCGCTTAGCGGGAGGCCTAATGAGCAGTTCTTC; CDR3: CSASSLSGRPNEQFF
length: 14; J: TRBJ2-1; V: TRBV7-9; size: once; D: -; DNA: TGTGCCAGCAGCTTCGGGCCCCAGCGGAATGAGCAGTTCTTC; CDR3: CASSFGPQRNEQFF
length: 16; J: TRBJ1-4; V: TRBV4-1; size: -; D: -; DNA: TGCGCCAGCAGCCAAAAACCCAGCGATAATGAGGGAAAACTGTTTTTT; CDR3: CASSQKPSDNEGKLFF
length: 14; J: TRBJ2-1; V: TRBV18; size: -; D: -; DNA: TGTGCCAGCTCACCCCCTCCCAGCTACAATGAGCAGTTCTTC; CDR3: CASSPPPSYNEQFF
length: 15; J: TRBJ1-4; V: TRBV6-5; size: -; D: TRBD1; DNA: TGTGCCAGCAGTTACTCGGGACAGGCTTATGAAAAACTGTTTTTT; CDR3: CASSYSGQAYEKLFF